One sample yielded the 15 T cell receptor beta chains listed below, sequenced in a study of beta chain features in type 1 diabetes. Points from the study as a whole: Moderate but significant shortening of TCRB CDR3s was recorded in all four CD4+ subsets from Type 1 diabetes patients.

Their specific antigens are unknown. Expressed TCRB transcripts got sequenced, as all isolated RNA was reverse transcribed. Using immunoSEQ multiplex PCR, the repertoire was profiled, and TCRdb retains in-frame clones only, with some absent. The sample shows 200,000 to 300,000 clones, roughly a tenth of them seen only once. The material sequenced was naive CD4+ T cells from blood. These receptors were obtained from a man aged 30 to 45 with type 1 diabetes.

V gene TRBV27 combines with J gene TRBJ2-7, with a possible D match to TRBD1 (6 bases). Germline V CDR1 and CDR2: MNHEY, SMNVEV (reference sequence). The CDR3 has 14 residues. V was clipped by 6 bases and J by 4 bases, with 16 bases between them. The CDR3 loop is CASRRDTPPYEQYF. CDR3 in DNA: TGTGCCAGCAGGAGGGACACCCCGCCTTACGAGCAGTACTTC.

This clone turned up a few times. The chain joins TRBV7-2 to TRBJ2-7, with D possibly being TRBD2 (5 bases). V shed 1 base and J shed 2 bases, with 12 bases lying between them. There are 15 residues in the CDR3. Germline V lookup: CDR1 SGHTA, CDR2 FQGNSA. The CDR3 is CASSLVGVTAYEQYF. CDR3 sequence (DNA): TGTGCCAGCAGCTTAGTCGGGGTCACCGCCTACGAGCAGTACTTC.

This clone was counted only a few times. The genes are TRBV5-6 and TRBJ2-7; 7 bases map to TRBD2. Per the germline V gene, CDR1 is SGHDT and CDR2 is YYEEEE. The CDR3 runs 16 residues. The V gene end was trimmed by 5 bases and the J gene end by 2 bases; junction bases not matched to a gene: 13. CDR3 region: CASSPGMGGYPYEQYF. CDR3 nucleotides: TGTGCCAGCAGTCCGGGGATGGGGGGGTACCCCTACGAGCAGTACTTC.

CDR3 region: CASSPQSGDEQFF. Written as DNA, the CDR3 is TGCGCCAGCAGCCCGCAATCAGGGGATGAGCAGTTCTTC. The J gene is TRBJ2-1, the V gene TRBV5-1, with a tentative D call TRBD1 (6 bases). CDR3 length: 13 amino acids. Germline values: CDR1 SGHRS, CDR2 YFSETQ. V was cut by 4 bases and J by 8 bases, with 13 bases left in between.

The V gene is TRBV7-3, the J gene TRBJ1-2, with TRBD1 matching 9 bases. V gave up 5 bases and J gave up 4 bases; unmatched junction bases: 5. The CDR3 totals 14 residues. The germline CDR1 and CDR2 sequences are SGHTA and FQGTGA. The CDR3 DNA reads TGTGCCAGCAGCCCACAACAGGGGGCCTATGGCTACACCTTC. Its translation is CASSPQQGAYGYTF. Supplemented by reference TRBV7-3 and TRBJ1-2, the full variable domain reads GAGVSQTPSNKVTEKGKYVELRCDPISGHTALYWYRQSLGQGPEFLIYFQGTGAADDSGLPNDRFFAVRPEGSVSTLKIQRTERGDSAVYLCASSPQQGAYGYTFGSGTRLTVV.

This clone was found a few times. The rearrangement joins TRBV18 to TRBJ2-7, with 7 bases matching TRBD1. From germline, CDR1 is KGHSH and CDR2 LQKENI. The CDR3 covers 15 residues. With 3 bases clipped from V and 3 bases from J, the junction kept 8 bases outside the gene matches. CDR3: CASSPGTVEFYEQYF. Here the CDR3 DNA reads TGTGCCAGCTCACCCGGGACAGTGGAGTTCTACGAGCAGTACTTC.

The chain is built from TRBV25-1 and TRBJ1-6; D is ambiguous. The CDR3 loop spans 14 amino acids. The germline V gene encodes CDR1 MGHDK and CDR2 SYGVNS. Trimming stripped 7 bases from V and 4 bases from J, with 11 bases between. CDR3 amino acids: CASTSPGYNSPLHF. In nucleotides, the CDR3 is TGTGCCAGCACGTCTCCCGGTTATAATTCACCCCTCCACTTT.

This clone was seen a handful of times. This sequence joins TRBV27 and TRBJ2-7; D not certain. CDR1 is MNHEY and CDR2 is SMNVEV in the germline V gene (reference sequence). V lost 4 bases and J 6 bases, leaving 7 bases between the germline ends. This CDR3 is built from 11 residues. The CDR3 region is CASSYLSEQYF. The CDR3 DNA follows: TGTGCCAGCAGTTATCTCAGCGAGCAGTACTTC.

Only a few counts were recorded for this clone. The chain joins TRBV5-4 to TRBJ1-4, with TRBD1 matching over 7 bases. This CDR3 has 13 amino acids. Looked up from germline, CDR1 is SGHNT and CDR2 is YYREEE (reference sequence). J gave up 4 bases and V 10 bases, and 7 bases lay outside the gene matches. CDR3 sequence: CARPGQLNEKLFF. The CDR3 nucleotides read TGTGCCCGTCCGGGACAGCTTAATGAAAAACTGTTTTTT.

The chain combines TRBV28 with TRBJ2-7, with D possibly being TRBD2 (6 bases). The CDR3 is 13 amino acids. With 5 bases removed from V and 4 bases from J, the gap between germline ends came to 12 bases. Germline CDR1 MDHEN, CDR2 SYDVKM. The CDR3 here is CASSPWGRYEQYF. CDR3 nucleotides: TGTGCCAGCAGTCCTTGGGGGAGGTACGAGCAGTACTTC.

V and J are TRBV7-9 and TRBJ2-6, with TRBD1 as a possible D gene (6 bases). CDR1 is SEHNR and CDR2 is FQNEAQ in the germline V gene (reference sequence). This CDR3 is built from 16 residues. Deletions cut 5 bases from V and 1 base from J, with 12 bases between. The CDR3 DNA reads TGTGCCAGCAGCCTTACAGGGTGGTCTGGGGCCAACGTCCTGACTTTC. This translates into CASSLTGWSGANVLTF. The full variable domain, with the rest looked up from reference TRBV7-9 and TRBJ2-6, is DTGVSQNPRHKITKRGQNVTFRCDPISEHNRLYWYRQTLGQGPEFLTYFQNEAQLEKSRLLSDRFSAERPKGSFSTLEIQRTEQGDSAMYLCASSLTGWSGANVLTFGAGSRLTVL.

There are a few counts of this clone. V is TRBV11-2 and J is TRBJ2-5, with a tentative D call TRBD2 (5 bases). Trimming cost V 1 base and J 2 bases, with 17 bases left between them. Per germline, CDR1 SGHAT and CDR2 FQNNGV. This CDR3 is 17 amino acids long. The CDR3 sequence: CASSLGGSSRFQETQYF. The DNA for the CDR3 is TGTGCCAGCAGCTTAGGCGGTTCTAGCCGTTTTCAAGAGACCCAGTACTTC.

This clone has a handful of counts. V is TRBV9 and J is TRBJ1-6; the D is unclear. The CDR3 is made up of 13 amino acids. Deletions cut 4 bases from V and 8 bases from J, with 10 bases between. Germline CDR1 and CDR2: SGDLS and YYNGEE. Written as DNA, the CDR3 is TGTGCCAGCAGCCCCAGACGGGATTCACCCCTCCACTTT. The encoded protein is CASSPRRDSPLHF.

This clone was seen just once. The CDR3 coding sequence is TGTGCCAGCAGCCCAACCCCAGGGTCAACTAATGAAAAACTGTTTTTT. This encodes CASSPTPGSTNEKLFF. This sequence joins TRBV9 and TRBJ1-4, with a weak D call TRBD1 (5 bases). Germline-derived CDR1 and CDR2 are SGDLS and YYNGEE. The CDR3 runs 16 residues. Trimming took off 4 bases at V and 0 bases at J, with 13 bases between the two ends.

The V call is TRBV14, the J call TRBJ2-7, with TRBD1 matching 7 bases. V dropped 5 bases and J dropped 6; count of bases not matched to a gene: 7. The germline CDR1 and CDR2 sequences are SGHDN and FVKESK. The CDR3 covers 13 residues. The CDR3 is CASSSRAGGEQYF. The DNA for the CDR3 is TGTGCCAGCAGCTCCAGAGCAGGGGGCGAGCAGTACTTC.